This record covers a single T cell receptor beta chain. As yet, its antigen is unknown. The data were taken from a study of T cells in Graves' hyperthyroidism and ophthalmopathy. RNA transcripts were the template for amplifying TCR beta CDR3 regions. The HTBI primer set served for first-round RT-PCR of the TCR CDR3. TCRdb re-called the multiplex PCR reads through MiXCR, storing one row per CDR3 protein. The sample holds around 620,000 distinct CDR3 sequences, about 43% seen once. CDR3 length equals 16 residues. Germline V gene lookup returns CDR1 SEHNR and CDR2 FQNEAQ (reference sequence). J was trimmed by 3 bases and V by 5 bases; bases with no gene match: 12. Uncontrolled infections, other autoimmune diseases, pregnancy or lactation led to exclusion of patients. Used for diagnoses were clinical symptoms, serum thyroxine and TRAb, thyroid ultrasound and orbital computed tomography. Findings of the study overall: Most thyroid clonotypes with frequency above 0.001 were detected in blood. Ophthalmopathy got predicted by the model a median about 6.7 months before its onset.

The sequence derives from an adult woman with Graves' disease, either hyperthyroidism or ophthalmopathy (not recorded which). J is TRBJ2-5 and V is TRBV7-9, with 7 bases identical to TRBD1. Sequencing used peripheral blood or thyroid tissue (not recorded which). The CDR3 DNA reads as TGTGCCAGCAGCAAGAATGACAGGGCAGGGGAAGAGACCCAGTACTTC. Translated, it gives CASSKNDRAGEETQYF.